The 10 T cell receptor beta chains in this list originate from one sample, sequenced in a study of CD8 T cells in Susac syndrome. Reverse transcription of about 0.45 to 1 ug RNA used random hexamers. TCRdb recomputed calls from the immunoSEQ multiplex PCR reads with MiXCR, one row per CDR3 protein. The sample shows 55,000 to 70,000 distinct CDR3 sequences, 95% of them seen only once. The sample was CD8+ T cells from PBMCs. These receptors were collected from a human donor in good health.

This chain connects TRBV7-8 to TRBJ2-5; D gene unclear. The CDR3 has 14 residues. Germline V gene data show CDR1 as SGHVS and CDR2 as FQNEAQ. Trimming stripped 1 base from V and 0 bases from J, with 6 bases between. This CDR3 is CASSLGLDQETQYF. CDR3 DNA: TGTGCCAGCAGCTTAGGGCTTGACCAAGAGACCCAGTACTTC. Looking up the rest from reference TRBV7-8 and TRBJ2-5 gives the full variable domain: GAGVSQSPRYKVAKRGQDVALRCDPISGHVSLFWYQQALGQGPEFLTYFQNEAQLDKSGLPSDRFFAERPEGSVSTLKIQRTQQEDSAVYLCASSLGLDQETQYFGPGTRLLVL.

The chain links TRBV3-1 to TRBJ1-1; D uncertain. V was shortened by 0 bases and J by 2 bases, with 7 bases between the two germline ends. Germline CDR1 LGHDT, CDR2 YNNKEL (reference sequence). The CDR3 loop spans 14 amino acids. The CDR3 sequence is CASSQDVFNTEAFF. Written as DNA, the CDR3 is TGTGCCAGCAGCCAAGATGTTTTTAACACTGAAGCTTTCTTT.

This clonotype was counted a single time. The CDR3 here is CASSYEGSGELFF. CDR3 in DNA: TGTGCCAGCAGTTACGAGGGTAGTGGGGAGCTGTTTTTT. The chain joins TRBV6-5 to TRBJ2-2; tentative D call: TRBD2 (5 bases). The V gene lost 2 bases and the J gene lost 8 bases, with 9 bases spanning the gap. This CDR3 region has 13 residues. CDR1 is MNHEY and CDR2 is SVGAGI in the germline V gene.

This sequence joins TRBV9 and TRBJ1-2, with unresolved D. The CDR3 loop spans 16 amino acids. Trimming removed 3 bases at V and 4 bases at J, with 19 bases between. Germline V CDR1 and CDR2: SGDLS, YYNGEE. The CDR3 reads CASSGDRPSVPYGYTF. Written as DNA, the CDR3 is TGTGCCAGCAGCGGTGACCGGCCGTCCGTCCCCTATGGCTACACCTTC.

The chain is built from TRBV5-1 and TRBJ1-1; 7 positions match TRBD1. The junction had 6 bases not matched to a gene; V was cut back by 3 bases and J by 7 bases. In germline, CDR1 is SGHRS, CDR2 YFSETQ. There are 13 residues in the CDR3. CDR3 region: CASSYGGGDEAFF. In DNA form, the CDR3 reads TGCGCCAGCAGCTACGGAGGGGGCGATGAAGCTTTCTTT. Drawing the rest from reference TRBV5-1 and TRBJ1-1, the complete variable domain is KAGVTQTPRYLIKTRGQQVTLSCSPISGHRSVSWYQQTPGQGLQFLFEYFSETQRNKGNFPGRFSGRQFSNSRSEMNVSTLELGDSALYLCASSYGGGDEAFFGQGTRLTVV.

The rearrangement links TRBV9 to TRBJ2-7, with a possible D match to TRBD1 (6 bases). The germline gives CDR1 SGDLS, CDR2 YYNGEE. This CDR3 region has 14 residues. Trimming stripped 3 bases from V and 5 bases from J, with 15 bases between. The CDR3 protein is CASSGESAGDEQYF. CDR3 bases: TGTGCCAGCAGCGGGGAGAGTGCAGGGGACGAGCAGTACTTC.

The CDR3 sequence is CASSQTGTLNTEAFF. CDR3 nucleotide sequence: TGCGCCAGCAGCCAGACCGGGACACTGAACACTGAAGCTTTCTTT. The rearrangement uses TRBV4-1 and TRBJ1-1; tentative D call: TRBD1 (6 bases). The CDR3 contains 15 residues. Germline V gene lookup returns CDR1 MGHRA and CDR2 YSYEKL. Trimming removed 3 bases from V and 0 bases from J, with 11 bases in between.

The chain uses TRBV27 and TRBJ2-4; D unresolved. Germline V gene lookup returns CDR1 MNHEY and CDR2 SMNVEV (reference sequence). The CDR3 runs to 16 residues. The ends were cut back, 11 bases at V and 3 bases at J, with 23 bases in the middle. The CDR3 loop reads CASARSPPSGKNIQYF. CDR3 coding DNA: TGTGCCTCAGCAAGGTCCCCTCCCTCGGGCAAAAACATTCAGTACTTC.

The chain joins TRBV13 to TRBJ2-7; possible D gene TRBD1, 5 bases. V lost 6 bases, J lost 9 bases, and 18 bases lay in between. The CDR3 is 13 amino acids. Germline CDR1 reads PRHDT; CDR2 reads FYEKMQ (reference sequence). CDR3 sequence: CASRDHRLVRQYV. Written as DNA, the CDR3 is TGTGCCAGCAGGGATCACAGGTTAGTACGGCAGTACGTC.

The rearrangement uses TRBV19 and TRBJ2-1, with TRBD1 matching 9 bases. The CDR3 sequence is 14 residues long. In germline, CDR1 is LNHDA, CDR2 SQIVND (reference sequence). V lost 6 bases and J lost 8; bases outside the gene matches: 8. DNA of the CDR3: TGTGCCAGTAGCTCCGGGACAGGGCTGCATGAGCAGTTCTTC. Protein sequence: CASSSGTGLHEQFF.